The clone carrying this T cell receptor beta chain was counted ten times or more. The target antigen is unknown. This entry comes from a study of T-cell reconstitution after alpha-beta-depleted transplantation in children. J was trimmed by 8 bases and V by 5 bases; bases with no gene match: 12. The CDR3 loop spans 15 amino acids. Germline CDR1 reads MDHEN; CDR2 reads SYDVKM. The TCRbeta library incorporated unique molecular identifiers. A single record per CDR3 protein comes from TCRdb applying MiXCR to the PCR reads. The sample has around 240,000 distinct CDR3 sequences; under 9.5% are singletons. General observations from the study: One year post-transplant, T-cell counts and diversity were largely derived from T cells produced anew. In some patients, recipient T cells and intrathymic progenitors surviving conditioning explained high day-60 diversity.

This clonotype was sampled from a male patient younger than 18 who had a stem cell transplant for acute lymphoblastic leukemia, so the T cells may come from the graft donor. This rearrangement joins TRBV28 to TRBJ2-3, with 8 bases identical to TRBD1. Material: PBMCs, mostly from graft donor cells, obtained 180 days after TCRalphabeta/CD19-depleted stem cell transplant. For the CDR3, the DNA is TGTGCCAGCAGTCGACCGGGACAGGAGGAGATTACGCAGTATTTT. Its protein product is CASSRPGQEEITQYF. Looking up the rest from reference TRBV28 and TRBJ2-3 gives the full variable domain: DVKVTQSSRYLVKRTGEKVFLECVQDMDHENMFWYRQDPGLGLRLIYFSYDVKMKEKGDIPEGYSVSREKKERFSLILESASTNQTSMYLCASSRPGQEEITQYFGPGTRLTVL.